This T cell receptor beta chain emerged from a study of PD-L1 blockade in urothelial cancer. The overall study: The study started patients on atezolizumab around 2014, giving 1,200 mg intravenously every 3 weeks. Men with urothelial cancer arising in the bladder made up about 90% of the roughly 29 patients. Findings and limits, study-wide: More expansion of tumor-associated blood clones, seen at 3 weeks, marked durable-benefit patients.

The assay was immunoSEQ multiplex PCR, and TCRdb's table has in-frame clones only and misses some. The sample lists about 120,000 clones, roughly 83% seen once, with 2% to 2.5% in the top ten. The CDR3 consists of 13 residues. Germline CDR1 MDHEN, CDR2 SYDVKM. Time point reported: peripheral blood 6 weeks after treatment start. This clone has more than one count but fewer than ten. The antigen is undetermined. Its ends do not fully match the called genes, so a read error is possible. The sample in question was PBMCs, obtained around atezolizumab (anti-PD-L1) treatment. The receptor was isolated from a man over 45 with urothelial cancer. The chain carries TRBV28 and TRBJ1-3, with unresolved D. For the CDR3, the DNA is TGTGCCAGCAGTTTAAATGCTGGGCTTCCCCCGGATTTT. Protein sequence: CASSLNAGLPPDF.